The 16 T cell receptor beta chains reported below all come from one sample, sequenced in a study of memory CD4+ T cells and cytomegalovirus serostatus. Single viable CD3+CD4+CD8-CD45RO+ cells were sorted as the memory CD4+ T cells. TCRdb's table, derived via immunoSEQ multiplex PCR, lists solely in-frame clones and lacks some. The repertoire holds some 52,000 clones, with around four fifths as singletons. Specimen: memory CD4+ T cells from blood. These receptors were obtained from an adult in good health and CMV-seropositive.

CDR3 in amino acids: CASSPRGYGYTF. CDR3 sequence (DNA): TGTGCCAGCTCACCACGGGGCTATGGCTACACCTTC. J is TRBJ1-2 and V is TRBV18; D gene unclear. This CDR3 comprises 12 residues. Germline lookup yields CDR1 KGHSH and CDR2 LQKENI. With 1 base removed from V and 4 bases from J, the gap between germline ends came to 4 bases.

The V call is TRBV7-8, the J call TRBJ2-6, with TRBD2 as a possible D gene (7 bases). Trimming shortened V by 2 bases and J by 4 bases, and 15 bases separated the two germline ends. Germline CDR1 SGHVS, CDR2 FQNEAQ. The CDR3 extends over 17 amino acids. The CDR3 region is CASSLSRGGKGANVLTF. The CDR3 nucleotides read TGTGCCAGCAGCTTAAGTAGGGGGGGCAAAGGGGCCAACGTCCTGACTTTC.

This chain joins TRBV7-9 and TRBJ1-2; D gene uncertain. This CDR3 spans 14 amino acids. V was pared by 3 bases and J by 3 bases, with 11 bases between. Germline CDR1 reads SEHNR; CDR2 reads FQNEAQ (reference sequence). CDR3 sequence: CASSLSTGYYGYTF. CDR3 bases: TGTGCCAGCAGCTTGTCGACGGGATACTATGGCTACACCTTC.

This chain uses TRBV15 with TRBJ1-2; D might be TRBD1 (6 bases). The germline V gene has CDR1 LNHNV and CDR2 YYDKDF (reference sequence). V lost 6 bases and J 5 bases, leaving 22 bases between the germline ends. The CDR3 is 16 residues long. The CDR3 here is CATRVRAVAQGYGYTF. The CDR3, as DNA: TGTGCCACCAGAGTCAGGGCGGTTGCTCAGGGGTATGGCTACACCTTC.

This clone was detected a few times. This chain uses TRBV7-7 with TRBJ1-1; 7 bases map to TRBD1. CDR1 and CDR2 from the germline V gene are SSHAT and FNYEAQ (reference sequence). The CDR3 sequence is 16 residues long. Trimming cost V 10 bases and J 0 bases; bases outside gene matches: 14. CDR3 sequence: CAILQGQRVMNTEAFF. The CDR3 coding sequence is TGTGCCATTCTCCAGGGACAGCGGGTTATGAACACTGAAGCTTTCTTT.

V is TRBV27 and J is TRBJ2-3; D ambiguous. The CDR3 loop spans 13 amino acids. Germline CDR1 and CDR2: MNHEY and SMNVEV (reference sequence). Between the trimmed V and J ends, which lost 2 bases and 1 base, there was a span of 4 bases. CDR3 sequence (DNA): TGTGCCAGCAGTTTAGGAGGCACAGATACGCAGTATTTT. Translation gives CASSLGGTDTQYF.

This clone was seen a handful of times. The chain couples TRBV2 to TRBJ2-7; D ambiguous. With 10 bases removed from V and 7 bases from J, the gap between germline ends came to 20 bases. Germline CDR1 reads SNHLY; CDR2 reads FYNNEI. The CDR3 spans 13 residues. The CDR3 sequence: CATRRAVQIEQYF. CDR3 in DNA: TGTGCCACCAGAAGGGCGGTGCAGATTGAGCAGTACTTC.

The chain couples TRBV7-8 to TRBJ1-5, with 7 bases aligning to TRBD1. The CDR3 totals 15 residues. With V trimmed by 5 bases and J by 5 bases, 9 bases remained unmatched. In germline, CDR1 is SGHVS, CDR2 FQNEAQ. CDR3 in amino acids: CASSNERTGYQPQHF. The CDR3 nucleotides are TGTGCCAGCAGCAACGAACGGACAGGTTATCAGCCCCAGCATTTT. The full variable domain, rest sourced from reference TRBV7-8 and TRBJ1-5, is GAGVSQSPRYKVAKRGQDVALRCDPISGHVSLFWYQQALGQGPEFLTYFQNEAQLDKSGLPSDRFFAERPEGSVSTLKIQRTQQEDSAVYLCASSNERTGYQPQHFGDGTRLSIL.

The chain has TRBV9 and TRBJ2-3; TRBD2 might be the D (6 bases). This CDR3 spans 15 amino acids. The germline V and J ends were trimmed by 0 bases and 2 bases, with 10 bases remaining between them. Germline values: CDR1 SGDLS, CDR2 YYNGEE. The CDR3 nucleotides read TGTGCCAGCAGCGTAGGCGGGGCCCCCACAGATACGCAGTATTTT. Protein: CASSVGGAPTDTQYF.

Only one count was recorded for this clone. The V gene is TRBV7-6, the J gene TRBJ2-1; 7 bases are shared with TRBD1. Germline CDR1 reads SGHVS; CDR2 reads FNYEAQ. There are 12 residues in the CDR3. J was trimmed by 10 bases and V by 1 base; bases with no gene match: 1. CDR3 DNA sequence: TGTGCCAGCAGCTTAGGAGGGGGCGAGCAGTTCTTC. Residues: CASSLGGGEQFF. Filled out from reference TRBV7-6 and TRBJ2-1, the complete variable domain reads GAGVSQSPRYKVTKRGQDVALRCDPISGHVSLYWYRQALGQGPEFLTYFNYEAQQDKSGLPNDRFSAERPEGSISTLTIQRTEQRDSAMYRCASSLGGGEQFFGPGTRLTVL.

The CDR3 here is CASSQGQTYSTDTQYF. The DNA for the CDR3 is TGTGCCAGCAGCCAGGGACAAACGTATAGCACAGATACGCAGTATTTT. The rearrangement links TRBV5-4 to TRBJ2-3; a weak D match, TRBD1 (6 bases). This CDR3 is 16 amino acids long. The V gene's germline CDR1 is SGHNT and CDR2 YYREEE (reference sequence). V was pared by 4 bases and J by 0 bases, with 15 bases between. Using reference TRBV5-4 and TRBJ2-3 for the parts outside the CDR3, the full variable domain is ETGVTQSPTHLIKTRGQQVTLRCSSQSGHNTVSWYQQALGQGPQFIFQYYREEENGRGNFPPRFSGLQFPNYSSELNVNALELDDSALYLCASSQGQTYSTDTQYFGPGTRLTVL.

This clone occurred a few times. The chain is built from TRBV6-5 and TRBJ1-2; D perhaps matches TRBD1 (5 bases). This CDR3 is built from 14 residues. Germline V gene lookup returns CDR1 MNHEY and CDR2 SVGAGI. Trimming removed 0 bases from V and 4 bases from J, with 9 bases in between. The CDR3 loop reads CASSYSEGSYGYTF. The CDR3 DNA is TGTGCCAGCAGTTACTCGGAGGGGAGCTATGGCTACACCTTC.

This chain links TRBV7-9 with TRBJ1-4, with D hard to call. CDR3 length equals 14 residues. Between the trimmed V and J ends, which lost 8 bases and 0 bases, there was a span of 10 bases. The germline CDR1 and CDR2 sequences are SEHNR and FQNEAQ (reference sequence). CDR3 in DNA: TGTGCCAGCTCCCCGTCCTCAACTAATGAAAAACTGTTTTTT. Translating gives CASSPSSTNEKLFF.

This clone has a single count. The chain uses TRBV10-1 and TRBJ2-1, with a possible D match to TRBD2 (6 bases). Trimming removed 6 bases from V and 4 bases from J, with 13 bases in between. CDR1 is WNHNN, CDR2 SYGVQD, per germline (reference sequence). CDR3 length equals 14 residues. The CDR3 nucleotides read TGCGCCAGCAGGAGCGGGCTCCCTTACAATGAGCAGTTCTTC. It specifies CASRSGLPYNEQFF.

The rearrangement links TRBV18 to TRBJ1-2; 12 bases fit TRBD1. The CDR3 has 16 amino acids. Trimming cost V 0 bases and J 4 bases; bases outside gene matches: 3. CDR1 is KGHSH, CDR2 LQKENI, per germline. The CDR3 loop is CASSPPGQGAIYGYTF. The CDR3 DNA follows: TGTGCCAGCTCACCACCGGGACAGGGGGCTATCTATGGCTACACCTTC.

V usage is TRBV25-1 and J usage is TRBJ2-7; the match to TRBD2 covers 9 bases. This CDR3 is 17 amino acids long. V lost 2 bases, J lost 2 bases, and 10 bases stayed unmatched. Looked up from germline, CDR1 is MGHDK and CDR2 is SYGVNS. DNA for the CDR3: TGTGCCAGCAGTGAAGCATCCAGCGGGAGGTCCACCTACGAGCAGTACTTC. The encoded protein is CASSEASSGRSTYEQYF.